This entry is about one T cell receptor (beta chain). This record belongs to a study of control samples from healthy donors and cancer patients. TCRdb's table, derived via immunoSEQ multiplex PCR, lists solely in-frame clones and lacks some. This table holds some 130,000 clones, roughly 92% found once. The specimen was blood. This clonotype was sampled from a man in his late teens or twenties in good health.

The CDR3 bases are TGTGCCAGCAGCCCCCCGGCACCCCAAGAGACCCAGTACTTC. This encodes CASSPPAPQETQYF. This rearrangement joins TRBV7-9 to TRBJ2-5; D is ambiguous. The ends were cut back, 5 bases at V and 1 base at J, with 11 bases in the middle. Germline V gives CDR1 SEHNR, CDR2 FQNEAQ (reference sequence). This CDR3 region has 14 residues.